This TCR beta chain was captured by sequencing in a study of Graves' ophthalmopathy and Graves' hyperthyroidism. Study in general: At initial diagnosis, peripheral blood was obtained, and this preceded any treatment.

The sequenced template was RNA, covering the TCR beta CDR3 region. Scientists carried out first-round RT-PCR using HTBI primers and then a second-round multiplex PCR. MiXCR, run by TCRdb on the multiplex PCR reads, gives a single entry per CDR3 protein. The data hold almost 400,000 distinct CDR3 sequences, with about 17% observed a single time. Excluded: other autoimmune disease, uncontrolled infection, pregnancy or lactation. This clonotype came up many times. This CDR3 region has 20 residues. Germline-derived CDR1 and CDR2 are MDHEN and SYDVKM. V lost 7 bases to trimming and J lost 0 bases; unmatched junction nucleotides: 18.

This clonotype was obtained from a woman between 18 and 29 years old with Graves' ophthalmopathy. Sequencing was performed on peripheral blood. This rearrangement joins TRBV28 to TRBJ2-4; TRBD2 aligns across 10 bases. CDR3 bases: TGTGCCAGCACCCATCCTTGGACTAGCGGAGGGTTAGAAGCCAAAAACATTCAGTACTTC. Its translation: CASTHPWTSGGLEAKNIQYF. The full variable domain, completed using reference TRBV28 and TRBJ2-4, is DVKVTQSSRYLVKRTGEKVFLECVQDMDHENMFWYRQDPGLGLRLIYFSYDVKMKEKGDIPEGYSVSREKKERFSLILESASTNQTSMYLCASTHPWTSGGLEAKNIQYFGAGTRLSVL.